The 13 T cell receptor beta chains below were found in one sample sequenced in a study of cytomegalovirus exposure and HLA in healthy donors. Primers: 60 Vbeta forward and 13 Jbeta reverse. Assay: immunoSEQ multiplex PCR; the TCRdb copy retains only in-frame clones and omits some. The data show 90,000 to 95,000 clones, around 80% seen once. Sequencing was performed on PBMCs. The receptors were sampled from a male donor in good health and CMV-seropositive.

This chain uses TRBV7-2 with TRBJ1-3; 8 bases match TRBD1. CDR3 length equals 13 residues. Trimming at V came to 7 bases and at J to 2 bases, leaving 1 base not matched to a gene. The V gene's germline CDR1 is SGHTA and CDR2 FQGNSA. The CDR3 nucleotides are TGTGCCAGCAAGGACAGGGCTGGAAACACCATATATTTT. As protein: CASKDRAGNTIYF.

The rearrangement joins TRBV30 to TRBJ2-7, with 11 bases lining up with TRBD2. This CDR3 comprises 15 residues. Germline trimming cut 2 bases from V and 4 bases from J; bases unmatched to any gene: 7. Germline values: CDR1 GTSNPN, CDR2 SVGIG (reference sequence). The CDR3 region has the DNA TGTGCCTGGAGTTCCCTCGGGACTAGCGGTTACGAGCAGTACTTC. Residues: CAWSSLGTSGYEQYF.

This clone occurred once. The chain couples TRBV25-1 to TRBJ1-3, with D unclear. Per the germline V gene, CDR1 is MGHDK and CDR2 is SYGVNS. The CDR3 contains 16 residues. V gave up 2 bases and J gave up 0 bases, with 11 bases separating them. The CDR3 protein is CASSEGQAYSGNTIYF. The CDR3 region has the DNA TGTGCCAGCAGTGAAGGGCAGGCTTACTCTGGAAACACCATATATTTT.

The chain recombines TRBV28 with TRBJ1-1; unclear D gene. V was pared by 6 bases and J by 7 bases, with 15 bases between. The CDR3 contains 13 residues. Looked up from germline, CDR1 is MDHEN and CDR2 is SYDVKM. Written as DNA, the CDR3 is TGTGCCAGCAGATCTGGACCGGGGAGTGAAGCTTTCTTT. This translates into CASRSGPGSEAFF.

This sequence joins TRBV5-1 and TRBJ2-5; 10 positions match TRBD1. Germline CDR1 is SGHRS and CDR2 is YFSETQ. The V and J ends lost 0 bases and 2 bases, in that order; junction bases with no gene match: 7. The CDR3 covers 17 residues. Here the CDR3 DNA reads TGCGCCAGCAGCTTGGCCACGAAGGGACAGGGGCAAGAGACCCAGTACTTC. This gives the protein CASSLATKGQGQETQYF.

This clone was observed a few times. The CDR3 sequence: CASSLTDTGELFF. CDR3 bases: TGTGCCAGCAGCTTGACAGACACCGGGGAGCTGTTTTTT. The chain is built from TRBV14 and TRBJ2-2, with a weak D call TRBD1 (5 bases). The CDR3 spans 13 residues. The V gene lost 5 bases and the J gene lost 3 bases, with 7 bases spanning the gap. Per germline, CDR1 SGHDN and CDR2 FVKESK.

This chain uses TRBV27 with TRBJ2-7; 7 nucleotides agree with TRBD2. The germline gives CDR1 MNHEY, CDR2 SMNVEV (reference sequence). Trimming at V came to 5 bases and at J to 3 bases, leaving 4 bases not matched to a gene. CDR3 size: 13 residues. CDR3 nucleotide sequence: TGTGCCAGCAGTGCGAGCGGGGTCTACGAGCAGTACTTC. Protein sequence: CASSASGVYEQYF.

Remarks on this clone: Other DNA variants within this sample encode the same CDR3. The CDR3 is CASSLGTANYGYTF. In nucleotides, the CDR3 is TGCGCCAGCAGCTTGGGCACTGCTAACTATGGCTACACCTTC. The chain couples TRBV5-1 to TRBJ1-2; D gene uncertain. This CDR3 contains 14 residues. Germline lookup yields CDR1 SGHRS and CDR2 YFSETQ. The V and J ends lost 0 bases and 0 bases respectively, with 6 bases between them.

The V gene is TRBV4-1, the J gene TRBJ1-1, with D perhaps TRBD1 (5 bases). Trimming shortened V by 6 bases and J by 1 base, and 9 bases separated the two germline ends. Germline V gives CDR1 MGHRA, CDR2 YSYEKL. This CDR3 is 13 amino acids long. The CDR3, as DNA: TGCGCCAGCAGGCATACAGGGAACACTGAAGCTTTCTTT. This codes for CASRHTGNTEAFF.

The CDR3 DNA reads TGTGCTAGTGGTTTCACCAGGGATCCCCTCTCCTACAATGAGCAGTTCTTC. It translates to CASGFTRDPLSYNEQFF. The J gene is TRBJ2-1, the V gene TRBV12-5; a weak D match, TRBD1 (5 bases). Germline V lookup: CDR1 LGHNT, CDR2 FRNRAP. CDR3 length: 17 residues. V was clipped by 3 bases and J by 0 bases, with 15 bases between them. Combining the CDR3 with reference TRBV12-5 and TRBJ2-1 gives the whole variable domain DARVTQTPRHKVTEMGQEVTMRCQPILGHNTVFWYRQTMMQGLELLAYFRNRAPLDDSGMPKDRFSAEMPDATLATLKIQPSEPRDSAVYFCASGFTRDPLSYNEQFFGPGTRLTVL.

The chain has TRBV10-3 and TRBJ2-3, with 10 bases that match TRBD2. After removal of 9 bases from V and 2 bases from J, the junction contained 2 bases not matched to a gene. Germline lookup yields CDR1 ENHRY and CDR2 SYGVKD. This CDR3 contains 13 residues. This CDR3 reads CAISGGNTDTQYF. The CDR3, as DNA: TGTGCCATTAGCGGGGGGAACACAGATACGCAGTATTTT.

The V gene is TRBV6-5, the J gene TRBJ2-7; possible D gene TRBD1, 6 bases. The CDR3 contains 14 residues. Per the germline V gene, CDR1 is MNHEY and CDR2 is SVGAGI. V dropped 0 bases and J dropped 6 bases, with 12 bases sitting between them. CDR3 sequence (DNA): TGTGCCAGCAGTTACTCGCCTTACAGGGTCGAGCAGTACTTC. This codes for CASSYSPYRVEQYF.

This clone has only one observation. The chain links TRBV19 to TRBJ2-1, with 8 bases aligning to TRBD1. In germline, CDR1 is LNHDA, CDR2 SQIVND (reference sequence). The J segment lost 0 bases and the V segment lost 5 bases, leaving 3 bases of the junction unmatched. The CDR3 covers 15 residues. CDR3 in amino acids: CASSPDRGSYNEQFF. The CDR3 region has the DNA TGTGCCAGTAGTCCCGACAGGGGCTCCTACAATGAGCAGTTCTTC.